The clone carrying this T cell receptor (beta chain) was counted a few times. Time point noted: after trial treatment. Indicated treatment: LDRT plus nivolumab, ipilimumab, low-dose cyclophosphamide and aspirin (RACIN trial). Each eligible patient had an advanced solid tumor, and these tumors lacked tumor-infiltrating lymphocytes. The sample originates from a study of low-dose radiotherapy and immunotherapy resistance in tumors. Study summary: Cohort 1 patients were irradiated with 0.5 Gy fractions every 2 weeks to 6.5 Gy total. The study gave Cohort 2 1 Gy per fraction every two weeks, totaling 13 Gy over 26 weeks.

TRAV- and TRBV-specific primers, spanning alpha and beta chains, primed first-strand cDNA. For amplifying TCRs, the PCR ran for about 20 cycles with Phusion, which was used together with a constant-region primer and the adapter on the V primers. TCRdb re-derived calls from the reads in MiXCR, one entry per CDR3 protein. Among 100,000 or so distinct CDR3 sequences, less than 25% were seen once, and the ten largest hold over 4%. CDR3 length: 12 amino acids. In germline, CDR1 is DFQATT, CDR2 SNEGSKA (reference sequence). With 2 bases removed from V and 5 bases from J, the gap between germline ends came to 4 bases.

The chain recombines TRBV20-1 with TRBJ1-6; D is unresolved. This clonotype was obtained from a male donor with prostate cancer. Sequencing was performed on PBMCs, taken after low-dose radiotherapy plus immunotherapy. The CDR3 reads CSARQDNSPLHF. The CDR3 DNA sequence: TGCAGTGCTAGACAGGATAATTCACCCCTCCACTTT.